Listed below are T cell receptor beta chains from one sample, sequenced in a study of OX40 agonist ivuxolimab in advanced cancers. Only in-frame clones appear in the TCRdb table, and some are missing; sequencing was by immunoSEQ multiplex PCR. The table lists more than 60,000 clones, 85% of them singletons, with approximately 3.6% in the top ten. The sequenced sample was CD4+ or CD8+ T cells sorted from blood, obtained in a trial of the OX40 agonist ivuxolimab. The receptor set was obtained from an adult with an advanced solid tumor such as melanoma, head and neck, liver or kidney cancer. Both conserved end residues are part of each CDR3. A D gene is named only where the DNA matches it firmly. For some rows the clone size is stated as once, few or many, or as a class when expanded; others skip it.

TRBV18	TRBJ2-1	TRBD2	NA	CASSPPLGLAGVSNEQFF	TGTGCCAGCTCACCACCCTTAGGACTAGCGGGAGTCTCGAATGAGCAGTTCTTC
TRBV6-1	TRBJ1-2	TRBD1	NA	CASTQGDYGYTF	TGTGCCAGCACCCAGGGGGACTATGGCTACACCTTC
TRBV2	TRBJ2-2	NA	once	CASSVSQVSTGELFF	TGTGCCAGCAGTGTTAGTCAGGTCAGCACCGGGGAGCTGTTTTTT
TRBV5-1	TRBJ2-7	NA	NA	CASSLELRYEQYF	TGCGCCAGCAGCTTGGAACTACGCTACGAGCAGTACTTC
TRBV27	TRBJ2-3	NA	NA	CASSLFADLTDTQYF	TGTGCCAGCAGTTTATTTGCGGATCTCACAGATACGCAGTATTTT
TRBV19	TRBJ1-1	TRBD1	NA	CASSLTGEFTEAFF	TGTGCCAGTAGCCTGACAGGGGAGTTCACTGAAGCTTTCTTT
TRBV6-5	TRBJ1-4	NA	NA	CASSRRGDEKLFF	TGTGCCAGCAGTAGGAGAGGAGATGAAAAACTGTTTTTT
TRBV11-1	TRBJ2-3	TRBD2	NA	CASSHGTSGGTDTQYF	TGTGCCAGCAGCCACGGGACTAGCGGGGGCACAGATACGCAGTATTTT
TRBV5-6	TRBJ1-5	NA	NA	CASSLTSNQPQHF	TGTGCCAGCAGCTTGACAAGCAATCAGCCCCAGCATTTT
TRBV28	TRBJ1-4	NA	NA	CASGTHATNEKLFF	TGTGCCAGCGGGACCCATGCAACTAATGAAAAACTGTTTTTT
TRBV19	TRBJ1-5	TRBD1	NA	CASGTGKKGLQPQHF	TGTGCCAGTGGGACAGGGAAGAAGGGTCTTCAGCCCCAGCATTTT
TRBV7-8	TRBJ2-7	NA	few	CASSPVIDEQYF	TGTGCCAGCAGTCCCGTTATAGACGAGCAGTACTTC
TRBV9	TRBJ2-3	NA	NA	CASSVGRAGPDTQYF	TGTGCCAGCAGCGTCGGTCGAGCAGGACCAGATACGCAGTATTTT
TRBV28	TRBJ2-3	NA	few	CASSLGARRGDTQYF	TGTGCCAGCAGTTTAGGGGCTCGCAGGGGAGATACGCAGTATTTT
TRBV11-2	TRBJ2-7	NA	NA	CASSLGVSSYEQYF	TGTGCCAGCAGCTTGGGGGTTAGCTCCTACGAGCAGTACTTC
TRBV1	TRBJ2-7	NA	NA	CTSSQVAGGACHEQYF	NA
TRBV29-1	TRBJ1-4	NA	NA	CSVEGGAANEKLFF	TGCAGCGTTGAAGGGGGGGCGGCTAATGAAAAACTGTTTTTT
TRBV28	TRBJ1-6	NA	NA	CASRPTDNSPLHF	TGTGCCAGCAGACCGACAGATAATTCACCCCTCCACTTT
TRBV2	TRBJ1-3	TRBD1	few	CASSPDRAFSGNTIYF	TGTGCCAGCAGTCCCGACAGGGCGTTCTCTGGAAACACCATATATTTT
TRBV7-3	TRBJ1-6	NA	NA	CASSLESAAPLHF	TGTGCCAGCAGCTTAGAATCGGCGGCACCCCTCCACTTT
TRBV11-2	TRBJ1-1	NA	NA	CASNPGRGLSGAFF	TGTGCCAGCAACCCAGGGAGGGGCCTCTCCGGCGCTTTCTTT
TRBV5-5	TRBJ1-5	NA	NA	CASSLGMGGQPQHF	TGTGCCAGCAGCCTTGGTATGGGTGGTCAGCCCCAGCATTTT
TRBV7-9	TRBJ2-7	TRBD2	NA	CASSLGVGLADSYEQYF	TGTGCCAGCAGCTTAGGTGTGGGACTAGCGGACTCCTACGAGCAGTACTTC
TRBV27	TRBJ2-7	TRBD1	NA	CASTRGAGGNYEQYF	TGTGCCAGCACCCGAGGCGCAGGGGGCAACTACGAGCAGTACTTC
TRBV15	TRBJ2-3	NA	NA	CATSRDEGWGTDTQYF	TGTGCCACCAGCAGAGATGAAGGGTGGGGCACAGATACGCAGTATTTT
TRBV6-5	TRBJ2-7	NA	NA	CASSKLRDISYEQYF	TGTGCCAGCAGCAAACTTCGGGACATCTCCTACGAGCAGTACTTC
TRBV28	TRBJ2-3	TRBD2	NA	CASSFFTSGRADTDTQYF	TGTGCCAGCAGTTTCTTTACTAGCGGGAGGGCGGACACAGATACGCAGTATTTT
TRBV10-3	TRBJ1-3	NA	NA	CAITPQGSISGNTIYF	TGTGCCATCACCCCACAGGGATCCATCTCTGGAAACACCATATATTTT
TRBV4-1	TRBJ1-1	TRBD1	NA	CASSLRQGALNTEAFF	TGCGCCAGCAGCCTCAGACAGGGGGCGTTGAACACTGAAGCTTTCTTT
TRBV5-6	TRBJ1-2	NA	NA	CASSLNMGEDGYTF	TGTGCCAGCAGCCTGAACATGGGCGAGGATGGCTACACCTTC
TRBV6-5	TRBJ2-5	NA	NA	CASKSFQETQYF	TGTGCCAGCAAGTCGTTCCAAGAGACCCAGTACTTC
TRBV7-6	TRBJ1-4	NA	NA	CASSLAFAGRNNEKLFF	TGTGCCAGCAGCTTAGCGTTTGCGGGACGGAATAATGAAAAACTGTTTTTT
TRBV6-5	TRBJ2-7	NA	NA	CASSYSPGRPYEQYF	TGTGCCAGCAGTTACAGTCCCGGACGGCCCTACGAGCAGTACTTC
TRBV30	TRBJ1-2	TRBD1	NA	CAWSATRGTGDGYTF	TGTGCCTGGAGCGCTACGCGTGGGACAGGGGATGGCTACACCTTC
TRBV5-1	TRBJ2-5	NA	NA	CASSLFPGRETQYF	TGCGCCAGCAGCTTGTTCCCAGGGAGAGAGACCCAGTACTTC
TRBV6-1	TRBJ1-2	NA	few	CASSASGSGFDGYTF	TGTGCCAGCAGTGCTTCCGGGTCAGGTTTCGATGGCTACACCTTC
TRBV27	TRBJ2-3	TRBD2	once	CASSLERVAGGSQYF	TGTGCCAGCAGTTTAGAAAGGGTTGCGGGAGGGTCGCAGTATTTT